This is a list of T cell receptor beta chains from one sample in a study of regulatory T cells in long-lasting Graves disease. TCRdb re-called the multiplex PCR reads with MiXCR, one entry per CDR3 protein. Of roughly 470,000 distinct CDR3 sequences listed, around 20% are singletons. The material was peripheral blood mononuclear cells (PBMCs), obtained when the disease was refractory, from a patient treated with antithyroid drugs. The receptors derive from a female donor with Graves disease. Each CDR3 is given with its conserved first and last residue. D genes are given only for firm matches. Clone sizes are given selectively: once, few, many, or a class where the clone is expanded.

TRBJ2-7,TRBV7-2,TRBD2,few,TGTGCCAGCAGCCCAAGTAGCGGGTTAAGCTCCTACGAGCAGTACTTC,CASSPSSGLSSYEQYF
TRBJ1-5,TRBV28,TRBD1,many,TGTGCCAGCACGACAGGGGGGAGTCAGCCCCAGCATTTT,CASTTGGSQPQHF
TRBJ1-1,TRBV6-1,TRBD1,.,TGTGCCAGCAGTGACGCAGGGGGCCGGGACACTGAAGCTTTCTTT,CASSDAGGRDTEAFF
TRBJ2-7,TRBV6-2/TRBV6-3,TRBD2,few,TGTGCCAGCAGCTCTTTATCTAGCGGAACGGACGAGCAGTACTTC,CASSSLSSGTDEQYF
TRBJ2-4,TRBV5-5,.,few,TGTGCCAGCAGCACCGGGGGGCTGAACATTCAGTACTTC,CASSTGGLNIQYF
TRBJ1-6,TRBV10-2,.,.,TGCGCCAGCAGTGAGTCGCGTCTCCGGACTTCACCCCTCCACTTT,CASSESRLRTSPLHF
TRBJ1-1,TRBV27,.,many,TGTGCCAGCAGTTTAGCCGGGGGTGACACTGAAGCTTTCTTT,CASSLAGGDTEAFF
TRBJ1-3,TRBV11-2,TRBD1,few,TGTGCCAGCAGCCGCATTGGACAGGGTGGTAGTGGAAACACCATATATTTT,CASSRIGQGGSGNTIYF
TRBJ2-7,TRBV6-1,TRBD1,many,TGTGCCAGCGGATGGACAGGATCCTACGAGCAGTACTTC,CASGWTGSYEQYF
TRBJ2-7,TRBV20-1,TRBD1,few,TGCAGTGCTAGAGATCGCAGACAGGGTTTCGAGCAGTACTTC,CSARDRRQGFEQYF
TRBJ2-2,TRBV12-3/TRBV12-4,TRBD2,.,TGTGCCAGCAGATTAGCGGGAGGGCGTATCACCGGGGAGCTGTTTTTT,CASRLAGGRITGELFF
TRBJ1-1,TRBV18,.,many,TGTGCCAGCTCACCTCTAGGGGACGAAGCTTTCTTT,CASSPLGDEAFF
TRBJ1-5,TRBV28,.,many,TGTGCCAGCAGACCCTTGGGCGGTAGCAATCAGCCCCAGCATTTT,CASRPLGGSNQPQHF
TRBJ2-5,TRBV7-9,TRBD1,.,TGTGCCATTACCAGGGGGCGCGAGACCCAGTACTTC,CAITRGRETQYF
TRBJ1-3,TRBV20-1,.,.,TGCAGTGCTACCGGGACTGACTCTGGAAACACCATATATTTT,CSATGTDSGNTIYF
TRBJ1-1,TRBV18,TRBD1,many,TGTGCCAGCAGCCCAGGGGGGGCGAACACTGAAGCTTTCTTT,CASSPGGANTEAFF
TRBJ2-1,TRBV12-3/TRBV12-4,TRBD2,.,TGTGCCAGCAGTCTCTTGATGGGGACTAGCGGGAGCCACAATGAGCAGTTCTTC,CASSLLMGTSGSHNEQFF
TRBJ1-3,TRBV6-2/TRBV6-3,.,few,TGTGCCAGCAGTTACTCGAGGTCTGGAAACACCATATATTTT,CASSYSRSGNTIYF
TRBJ1-1,TRBV5-5,TRBD1,.,TGTGCCAGCAGCTTGGAGGGGACAGTGCGTAGCACTGAAGCTTTCTTT,CASSLEGTVRSTEAFF
TRBJ1-1,TRBV27,.,many,TGTGCCAGCAGTTTATTTTTAGGGGGGATTAACACTGAAGCTTTCTTT,CASSLFLGGINTEAFF
TRBJ2-5,TRBV28,.,many,TGTGCCAGCAGTCCGGGACCCCGAAGGGAGTACTTC,CASSPGPRREYF
TRBJ1-1,TRBV30,.,few,TGTGCCTGGAGTTTCAGCGGCACTGAAGCTTTCTTT,CAWSFSGTEAFF
TRBJ2-1,TRBV28,TRBD1,.,TGTGCCAGCAGTTCCCTTCGGACAGGGGTAAATGAGCAGTTCTTC,CASSSLRTGVNEQFF
TRBJ1-5,TRBV7-9,.,many,TGTGCCAGCAGCTCCGTCGAAACAGGGAACAATCAGCCCCAGCATTTT,CASSSVETGNNQPQHF
TRBJ2-1,TRBV28,TRBD2,.,TGTGCCAGCAGTTCGGGACTAGCGGGAGGTTGGTCCTACAATGAGCAGTTCTTC,CASSSGLAGGWSYNEQFF
TRBJ2-7,TRBV19,TRBD2,few,TGTGCCAGTAATACCGGGACTAGCGGACCCTACGAGCAGTACTTC,CASNTGTSGPYEQYF
TRBJ2-7,TRBV5-1,TRBD1,.,TGCGCCAGCAGCGGAGACAGGGGAAGCTACGAGCAGTACTTC,CASSGDRGSYEQYF
TRBJ1-1,TRBV6-5,TRBD1,few,TGTGCCAGCAGTTCCCGAGACAGGGGGTCCACTTTCTTT,CASSSRDRGSTFF
TRBJ2-3,TRBV5-1,.,few,TGCGCCAGCAGCTCGGGAATTCGGACAGATACGCAGTATTTT,CASSSGIRTDTQYF
TRBJ1-4,TRBV25-1,.,many,TGTGCCAGCAGTCGAACCGGGATAAAGGGAGAAAAACTGTTTTTT,CASSRTGIKGEKLFF
TRBJ1-5,TRBV4-3,TRBD1,.,TGCGCCAGCAGCCTAGGACAGGGCGAATGGAATCAGCCCCAGCATTTT,CASSLGQGEWNQPQHF
TRBJ2-3,TRBV5-1,TRBD2,.,TGCGCCAGCAGCTTTGGACTAGCGGGAGGCACGAGCACAGATACGCAGTATTTT,CASSFGLAGGTSTDTQYF
TRBJ1-1,TRBV2,.,many,TGTGCCAGCCATACCATGCTGAACACTGAAGCTTTCTTT,CASHTMLNTEAFF
TRBJ2-1,TRBV7-2,TRBD2,.,TGTGCCAGCAGCTTAGGCCCGCGCGGGAGGGTTGGTGAGCAGTTCTTC,CASSLGPRGRVGEQFF
TRBJ2-7,TRBV2,.,many,TGTGCCAGCGAAGGGGACTCCTACGAGCAGTACTTC,CASEGDSYEQYF
TRBJ2-6,TRBV6-9,TRBD2,many,TGTGCCAGCAGTTACATCCCTAGCGGGAGGTCCGGGGCCAACGTCCTGACTTTC,CASSYIPSGRSGANVLTF
TRBJ2-7,TRBV20-1,TRBD1,many,TGCAGTGCTATTGACTTACAGGGGGCAACGTACGAGCAGTACTTC,CSAIDLQGATYEQYF
TRBJ1-1,TRBV5-4,.,many,TGTGCCAGCAGCTTGGTCTTGGGTGGGCCGAACACTGAAGCTTTCTTT,CASSLVLGGPNTEAFF
TRBJ2-1,TRBV7-2,.,.,TGTGCCAGCAGCTTAGAGGGTAACAATGAGCAGTTCTTC,CASSLEGNNEQFF
TRBJ2-2,TRBV20-1,TRBD2,few,TGCAGTGCTAGATTCCCCAGCGGGAGGGCCCTCGCCGGGGAGCTGTTTTTT,CSARFPSGRALAGELFF
TRBJ1-2,TRBV5-1,.,few,TGCGCCAGCAGCTTGACCTTTCAGATCGGCTATGGCTACACCTTC,CASSLTFQIGYGYTF
TRBJ2-7,TRBV11-2,.,many,TGTGCCAGCAGCTGGAGCAGCCAGAGCTACGAGCAGTACTTC,CASSWSSQSYEQYF
TRBJ1-1,TRBV11-2,.,few,TGTGCCAGCAGGTCGGGGTTCCGGGCTTTCTTT,CASRSGFRAFF
TRBJ1-2,TRBV12-3/TRBV12-4,.,.,TGTGCCAGCAGCGACGGGAGCATTCAGGGCTACACCTTC,CASSDGSIQGYTF
TRBJ2-5,TRBV9,.,.,TGTGCCAGCAGCGTAAGTCCAAGTCTGGGGTCGGTCGGGACCCAGTACTTC,CASSVSPSLGSVGTQYF
TRBJ1-6,TRBV27,.,once,TGTGCCAGCAGGGGACTGAGCATTAATCCACCCCTCCACTTT,CASRGLSINPPLHF
TRBJ2-3,TRBV7-8,.,once,TGTGCCAGCACGAGGGGAGGAGAGACAGATACGCAGTATTTT,CASTRGGETDTQYF
TRBJ2-7,TRBV5-1,TRBD1,.,TGCGCCAGCAGCAACCGGGACAGGGGGCTCGACGAGCAGTACTTC,CASSNRDRGLDEQYF
TRBJ1-2,TRBV6-1,TRBD1,many,TGTGCCAGCAGCGCATCACAGGGGAACTATGGCTACACCTTC,CASSASQGNYGYTF
TRBJ2-2,TRBV7-3,.,.,TGTGCCAGCAGCCTCAGGGGATCTTGGGACACCGGGGAGCTGTTTTTT,CASSLRGSWDTGELFF
TRBJ2-5,TRBV3-1,.,many,TGTGCCAGCAGCCAAGACAGGCCGCCGTACTTC,CASSQDRPPYF
TRBJ1-4,TRBV4-1,.,few,TGCGCCAGCAGCCAAGTAGCACAGGGCGTGCGTGAAAAACTGTTTTTT,CASSQVAQGVREKLFF
TRBJ2-7,TRBV20-1,.,few,TGCAGTGCCGCGGTCCCAAGTTCGGAGCAGTACTTC,CSAAVPSSEQYF
TRBJ1-2,TRBV6-2/TRBV6-3,.,.,TGTGCCAGCAGTTACAGGGCAGGCAAAGCTAACTATGGCTACGCCTTC,CASSYRAGKANYGYAF
TRBJ2-3,TRBV12-3/TRBV12-4,.,.,TGTGCCAGCAGTCGACTAGCCCCTACAGGGACAGATACGCAGTATTTT,CASSRLAPTGTDTQYF
TRBJ2-7,TRBV28,.,few,TGTGCCAGCAGTTTAGGTCTCTTGCAGGAGCAGTACTTC,CASSLGLLQEQYF
TRBJ1-1,TRBV5-1,.,few,TGCGCCAGCACCTTCAGTAGTAGCGGCAACACTGAAGCTTTCTTT,CASTFSSSGNTEAFF